This TCR beta chain was observed in a study of T-cell reconstitution after alpha-beta-depleted transplantation in children. Germline loops: CDR1 SGHTA, CDR2 FQGTGA. The CDR3 consists of 16 residues. The V end was cut by 4 bases, the J end by 0 bases, with 14 bases between. Study-level points and caveats: The high TCRbeta diversity at day 60 in some patients came from surviving recipient T cells and thymic progenitors. Alpha-beta T cells about two months after transplant reportedly derived from several hundred expanded graft clones. From newly produced T cells came most of the T-cell counts and diversity one year after transplant.

For this clonotype: Antigen: not known.

A TCRbeta library incorporating unique molecular identifiers was prepared. A single record per CDR3 protein comes from TCRdb applying MiXCR to the PCR reads. The profile covers about 980,000 distinct CDR3 sequences, with about 29% appearing a single time and over 25% taken by the ten largest. The sequence came from a boy under two years old who had a stem cell transplant for SCID, so the T cells may come from the graft donor. The source was PBMCs, mostly from graft donor cells, collected 360 days after TCRalphabeta/CD19-depleted stem cell transplant. The V gene is TRBV7-3, the J gene TRBJ2-3, with D possibly matching TRBD1 (6 bases). The CDR3 DNA is TGTGCCAGCAGCTCCCAGGCAGGGGCTAGCACAGATACGCAGTATTTT. This encodes CASSSQAGASTDTQYF.